This T cell receptor (beta chain) was identified in a study of vaccination and CD4 T cells after COVID-19. Study at large: Investigators stimulated cells with overlapping spike peptides drawn from SARS-CoV-2, HCoV-NL63, HCoV-OC43 and HCoV-229E.

V lost 0 bases and J lost 8, with 7 bases in between. CDR3 size: 12 residues. Germline CDR1 and CDR2: MNHEY and SVGAGI. Researchers used the Oncomine TCR Beta short-read assay to sequence DNA from cultured CD4+ T cells. Each CDR3 protein gets one entry after TCRdb re-called the PCR reads with MiXCR. The sample includes approximately 15,000 distinct CDR3 sequences, about 30% of them seen just once. This clonotype was counted only a few times. Antigen specificity is unknown. Treatment here: roughly ten-day PBMC culture with coronavirus spike peptide pools or control peptides (ViraFEST assay). The sequence came from a human donor with COVID-19. The source material was cultured CD4+ T cells from blood. The chain is built from TRBV6-5 and TRBJ1-2; D unclear. CDR3: CASSYSNTGYTF. CDR3 coding DNA: TGTGCCAGCAGTTACTCGAATACGGGCTACACCTTC.